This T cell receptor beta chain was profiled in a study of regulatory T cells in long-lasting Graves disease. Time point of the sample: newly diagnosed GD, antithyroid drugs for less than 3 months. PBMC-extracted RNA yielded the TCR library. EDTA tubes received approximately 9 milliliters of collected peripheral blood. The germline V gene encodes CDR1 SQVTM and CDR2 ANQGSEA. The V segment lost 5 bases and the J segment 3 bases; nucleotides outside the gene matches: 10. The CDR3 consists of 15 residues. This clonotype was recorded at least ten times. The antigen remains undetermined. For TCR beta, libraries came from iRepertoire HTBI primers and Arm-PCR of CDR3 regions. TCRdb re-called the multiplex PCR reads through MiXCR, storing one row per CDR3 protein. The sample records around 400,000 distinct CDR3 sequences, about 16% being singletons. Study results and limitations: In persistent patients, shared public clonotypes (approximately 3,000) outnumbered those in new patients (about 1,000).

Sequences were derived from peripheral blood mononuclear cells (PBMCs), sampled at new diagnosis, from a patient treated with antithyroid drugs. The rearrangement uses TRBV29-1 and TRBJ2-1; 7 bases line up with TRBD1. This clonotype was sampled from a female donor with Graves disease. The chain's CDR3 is CSVLGTESYYNEQFF. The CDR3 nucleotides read TGCAGCGTTTTAGGGACAGAAAGTTACTACAATGAGCAGTTCTTC.